The entry below gives a single T cell receptor beta chain sequence along with its context. This clone was seen once. Its antigen remains undetermined. Base qualities are not provided; no much larger clone lies one nucleotide away. This sample was taken from a study of T cells after posttransplantation cyclophosphamide (dated by TCRdb to 2016 to 2017). About the study as a whole: Using TRB sequencing, the study followed how the T cell repertoire rebuilt after myeloablative bone marrow transplantation with posttransplantation cyclophosphamide given as GVHD prophylaxis. Samples from about 35 PTCy-treated patients, along with samples from about 17 of their related bone marrow donors, underwent antigen receptor sequencing. TRB sequencing was performed on blood from all 34 PTCy patients with 1-year posttransplant specimens. TRB sequencing was also done on up to about 3 additional blood samples from 2 to 5.2 years after transplant in 3 patients, and on pretransplant blood from 4 patients. Because TRA and TRB clonality correlated tightly in 8 to 10 samples, the subsequent TCR analyses were limited to TRB only. Public TRB sequences were searched against a database of over 3,000 sequences associated with responses to pathogens, tumor antigens, self-antigens and alloantigens.

Compared with germline, V lacks 6 bases and J lacks 4 bases; bases without a gene match: 8. The CDR3, cysteine through phenylalanine, is 14 amino acids long. The DNA shown is the 42-base CDR3, in frame from base 1. The germline V gene supplies CDR1 MDHEN and CDR2 SYDVKM. The sample's treatment or condition label, in plain terms: high-dose cyclophosphamide on days +3 and +4 as single-agent GVHD prophylaxis. PTCy patients received busulfan and fludarabine conditioning, a related or unrelated marrow graft, and cyclophosphamide on days +3 and +4. The PTCy-treated patients were drawn from a prospective, multi-institutional clinical trial. Peripheral blood and bone marrow mononuclear cells were isolated by Ficoll-Hypaque density centrifugation and were cryopreserved. Results the study describes overall, beyond this receptor: Across over 40 patients, TRB clonality was highly associated with recipient CMV seropositivity and CMV reactivation, and diversity in PTCy patients was similar to diversity in CNI/methotrexate controls. Donor-recipient similarity was low at 1-2 months but increased during the first year, and donor CD8+ memory clones often dominated later blood repertoires. The TRB repertoires of T cells infiltrating skin or the GI tract showed only limited overlap with the TRB repertoires found in blood.

Genomic DNA was the input for TRB sequencing, which was run either with the immunoSEQ assay at survey resolution or with the hsTCRB kit. The study's own analysis went as follows. Initial read processing used immunoSEQ software, and repertoire analyses used the LymphoSeq R package. Clonality was computed as 1 minus normalized Shannon entropy; Gini coefficient was also calculated for each TRB dataset. Phenotypes of unsorted samples were inferred by mapping TRB sequences from sorted subsets of the recipient or donor onto unsorted samples of the same recipient. Not all clones reach the TCRdb copy of this immuneACCESS table, which keeps in-frame sequences only. Checked studies attribute under half of the gap to unresolved V genes and leave the rest unexplained. V, J and clone size are taken as reported in that table, and D and trimming were inferred from the DNA itself. This sample has over 4,000 clones in its table, and over 70% of those were observed once. The top ten clonotypes cover 30% to 40% of the sample.

This receptor chain uses TRBV28 and TRBJ2-5; 7 central nucleotides agree with TRBD1. The specimen comprised PBMCs, sampled after allogeneic stem cell transplant with posttransplant cyclophosphamide. This TCR was sampled from a male patient aged 60 to 75 who received an allogeneic stem cell transplant from an unrelated donor, was CMV-positive, and had no GVHD. Following a transplant, some T cells may be graft donor cells, not patient cells. The DNA is as follows: TGTGCCAGCAGACCGGACAGGCTTCGAGAGACCCAGTACTTC. The encoded protein is CASRPDRLRETQYF.